These T cell receptor beta chains were read from a single sample in a study of shared clonotypes between healthy human individuals. Produced via immunoSEQ multiplex PCR; TCRdb's table is partial and in-frame only. The data hold some 1.5 million clones, with around 97% observed a single time. Material for sequencing was naive CD4+ T cells sorted from blood. The receptor set was obtained from a young man in good health. Each CDR3 is given with its conserved first and last residue. D genes are given only for firm matches. Clone size is shown for a subset of rows, as once, few, many or a class of expanded clone.

CASSPAIRGNEQFF,TGTGCCAGTAGTCCCGCTATTCGTGGCAATGAGCAGTTCTTC,14,NA,TRBV19,NA,TRBJ2-1
CASKRVRALNEKLFF,TGTGCCAGCAAGAGGGTTAGGGCACTTAACGAAAAACTGTTTTTT,15,NA,TRBV5-5,NA,TRBJ1-4
CASSPQGWDEQFF,TGTGCCAGCTCACCGCAGGGGTGGGATGAGCAGTTCTTC,13,NA,TRBV18,once,TRBJ2-1
CAINIQGRANTGELFF,TGTGCCATCAACATACAGGGGAGAGCGAACACCGGGGAGCTGTTTTTT,16,TRBD1,TRBV10-3,NA,TRBJ2-2
CASSFAAPWEKTQYF,TGTGCCAGCAGCTTTGCTGCCCCTTGGGAGAAGACCCAGTACTTC,15,NA,TRBV7-2,NA,TRBJ2-5
CASSEGQGRTDTQYF,TGTGCCAGCAGTGAAGGGCAGGGGAGGACAGATACGCAGTATTTT,15,NA,TRBV6-1,NA,TRBJ2-3
CASSQDINPRDGYTF,TGTGCCAGCAGCCAAGATATAAACCCCAGAGATGGCTACACCTTC,15,NA,TRBV14,NA,TRBJ1-2
CASSLSRGHGDEQFF,TGTGCCAGCAGTTTAAGTCGAGGGCATGGGGATGAGCAGTTCTTC,15,NA,TRBV27,NA,TRBJ2-1
CASSSITAPRGDEQFF,TGTGCCAGCAGTTCGATAACGGCCCCAAGGGGCGATGAGCAGTTCTTC,16,NA,TRBV28,NA,TRBJ2-1
CASSPTLGSFSYEQYF,TGTGCCAGCTCACCCACCCTAGGCTCCTTTTCCTACGAGCAGTACTTC,16,NA,TRBV18,NA,TRBJ2-7
CASSWGRENQPQHF,TGTGCCAGCAGCTGGGGGCGGGAGAATCAGCCCCAGCATTTT,14,NA,TRBV28,NA,TRBJ1-5
CASSILGANTGELFF,TGTGCCAGTAGTATCCTCGGGGCGAACACCGGGGAGCTGTTTTTT,15,NA,TRBV19,NA,TRBJ2-2
CASSQGPDRADSNQPQHF,TGCGCCAGCAGCCAAGGCCCCGACAGGGCTGATTCCAATCAGCCCCAGCATTTT,18,TRBD1,TRBV4-1,NA,TRBJ1-5
CASSPGPGHGNQPQHF,TGTGCCAGCAGTCCAGGACCGGGACACGGTAATCAGCCCCAGCATTTT,16,NA,TRBV28,NA,TRBJ1-5
CASSPPSLATHNEQFF,TGTGCCAGCTCACCACCGTCACTAGCGACACACAATGAGCAGTTCTTC,16,TRBD2,TRBV18,NA,TRBJ2-1
CASSLEGRVRGHEQFF,TGTGCCAGCTCCCTCGAGGGCAGGGTAAGGGGCCATGAGCAGTTCTTC,16,NA,TRBV11-2,NA,TRBJ2-1
CASSLAGGGYEQYF,TGTGCCAGCAGCTTGGCAGGGGGGGGGTACGAGCAGTACTTC,14,NA,TRBV5-5,once,TRBJ2-7
CASSPTGTSGAYQETQYF,TGTGCCAGCAGTCCAACCGGGACTAGCGGCGCGTACCAAGAGACCCAGTACTTC,18,TRBD2,TRBV4-2,NA,TRBJ2-5
CASSQVTGSREQYF,TGCGCCAGCAGCCAAGTTACGGGATCTCGCGAGCAGTACTTC,14,NA,TRBV4-3,NA,TRBJ2-7
CASSLTAEIQETQYF,TGTGCCAGCAGCTTGACGGCAGAAATCCAAGAGACCCAGTACTTC,15,NA,TRBV5-6,NA,TRBJ2-5